This TCR beta chain came from a study of cytomegalovirus exposure and HLA in healthy donors. General study findings and limits: As a later analysis showed, several of the most significant clusters appeared to be linked to common viral pathogens.

Germline CDR1 reads MDHEN; CDR2 reads SYDVKM. J gave up 5 bases and V 3 bases, and 11 bases lay outside the gene matches. The CDR3 has 17 amino acids. With respect to this clone: The antigen remains undetermined.

Researchers ran the PCR with 60 Vbeta and 13 Jbeta primers. Assay: immunoSEQ multiplex PCR; the TCRdb copy retains only in-frame clones and omits some. This table holds 80,000 to 95,000 clones, about four fifths found once. The sample comprised PBMCs. This chain links TRBV28 with TRBJ2-5; 11 bases agree with TRBD1. This clonotype was obtained from a woman aged 25-40 years in good health and CMV-seronegative. CDR3 loop: CASSFPGQGGSAETQYF. The DNA of the CDR3 is TGTGCCAGCAGTTTTCCGGGACAGGGGGGTAGTGCGGAGACCCAGTACTTC.